Following are 18 T cell receptor beta chains from one sample sequenced in a study of blood T cell repertoires in COVID-19 (dated by TCRdb to the early 2020s). The library was produced with the immunoSEQ multiplex PCR assay. The clones in this table, taken by TCRdb from immuneACCESS, are in-frame only. Not every clone is retained; where verified, under half of the shortfall comes from an unresolved V gene, and the cause of the rest is unknown. In all, the sample holds around 72,000 clones, and about nine tenths of those were seen once. About 11% of the sample is held by the ten biggest clonotypes. The sample taken for sequencing was peripheral blood. The source of these receptors is an older man with active or convalescent COVID-19.

This clone has a handful of counts. The chain uses TRBV15 and TRBJ2-1; D remains ambiguous. Germline loops: CDR1 LNHNV, CDR2 YYDKDF (reference sequence). The CDR3 loop spans 13 amino acids. V lost 0 bases to trimming and J lost 9 bases, with 9 bases between them. The CDR3 nucleotides are TGTGCCACCAGCAGAGAGGTACGGTTTGAGCAGTTCTTC. It translates to CATSREVRFEQFF.

In this sample, this clone turned up a few times. The chain combines TRBV7-3 with TRBJ2-1, with 7 bases aligning to TRBD2. The germline gives CDR1 SGHTA, CDR2 FQGTGA. With V trimmed by 2 bases and J by 5 bases, 3 bases remained unmatched. The CDR3 sequence is 14 residues long. DNA of the CDR3: TGTGCCAGCAGCTTATACCGGGAGGACAATGAGCAGTTCTTC. Translating it yields CASSLYREDNEQFF.

This sequence joins TRBV30 and TRBJ2-1; 9 bases align to TRBD1. Trimming removed 0 bases from V and 7 bases from J; junction bases left unmatched: 7. Germline CDR1 reads GTSNPN; CDR2 reads SVGIG (reference sequence). The CDR3 has 15 residues. CDR3 sequence reads: CAWSVLTGGGNEQFF. Here the CDR3 DNA reads TGTGCCTGGAGTGTACTGACAGGGGGAGGGAATGAGCAGTTCTTC.

The rearrangement uses TRBV28 and TRBJ2-1; TRBD2 matches 7 bases. CDR3 size: 14 residues. Per the germline V gene, CDR1 is MDHEN and CDR2 is SYDVKM. V was pared by 5 bases and J by 10 bases, with 11 bases of the junction left unmatched. The CDR3: CASSLGLREGEQFF. The CDR3 DNA sequence: TGTGCCAGCAGTCTCGGACTCAGGGAGGGGGAGCAGTTCTTC. The full variable domain, in which reference TRBV28 and TRBJ2-1 provide the parts outside the CDR3, is DVKVTQSSRYLVKRTGEKVFLECVQDMDHENMFWYRQDPGLGLRLIYFSYDVKMKEKGDIPEGYSVSREKKERFSLILESASTNQTSMYLCASSLGLREGEQFFGPGTRLTVL.

The rearrangement joins TRBV18 to TRBJ1-1; D might be TRBD1 (6 bases). The CDR3 is 17 amino acids. Looked up from germline, CDR1 is KGHSH and CDR2 is LQKENI. Trimming took off 2 bases at V and 3 bases at J, with 19 bases between the two ends. For the CDR3, the DNA is TGTGCCAGCTCACCATATCTGGCAGGGGCTGGGCACACTGAAGCTTTCTTT. It translates to CASSPYLAGAGHTEAFF.

There are a few counts of this clone. The chain joins TRBV27 to TRBJ2-1; 7 bases line up with TRBD2. The V gene end was trimmed by 7 bases and the J gene end by 7 bases; junction bases not matched to a gene: 10. Germline-derived CDR1 and CDR2 are MNHEY and SMNVEV (reference sequence). The CDR3 extends over 14 amino acids. CDR3 residues: CASTRGGSVNEQFF. The CDR3 nucleotides read TGTGCCAGCACGCGCGGCGGGAGTGTAAATGAGCAGTTCTTC.

V and J are TRBV28 and TRBJ2-2, with 8 nucleotides matching TRBD2. J lost 2 bases, V lost 8 bases, and 10 bases had no gene match. The CDR3 totals 16 residues. Germline V lookup: CDR1 MDHEN, CDR2 SYDVKM. The CDR3 spells CASQLAGNSNTGELFF. In DNA, the CDR3 is TGTGCCAGCCAATTAGCGGGAAACTCCAACACCGGGGAGCTGTTTTTT.

The chain recombines TRBV10-3 with TRBJ2-7, with D maybe TRBD2 (6 bases). CDR3 length: 14 residues. V dropped 2 bases and J dropped 6 bases, with 14 bases sitting between them. Looked up from germline, CDR1 is ENHRY and CDR2 is SYGVKD. The CDR3 bases are TGTGCCATCAGTGAGGGCGGGACCCGGTTCGAGCAGTACTTC. This sequence encodes CAISEGGTRFEQYF.

Turning to this clone: Sequence at one end of the junction differs from germline and may be a read error. V gene TRBV7-7 combines with J gene TRBJ2-1, with D possibly matching TRBD1 (6 bases). The CDR3 is 15 residues long. Germline CDR1 reads SSHAT; CDR2 reads FNYEAQ (reference sequence). For the CDR3, the DNA is TGTGCTAGCAGCCCGGGACACCATCAGGGCAATGAGCAGTTCTTC. Its protein is CASSPGHHQGNEQFF.

The chain carries TRBV5-1 and TRBJ1-1; D is uncertain. The V end lost 0 bases, the J end lost 6 bases, and 12 bases lay between the germline ends. This CDR3 spans 14 amino acids. Germline V lookup: CDR1 SGHRS, CDR2 YFSETQ. CDR3 nucleotide sequence: TGCGCCAGCAGCTTGGTTTCAGGCCCACCTGAAGCTTTCTTT. Translated: CASSLVSGPPEAFF. The complete variable domain, with remaining parts taken from reference TRBV5-1 and TRBJ1-1, reads KAGVTQTPRYLIKTRGQQVTLSCSPISGHRSVSWYQQTPGQGLQFLFEYFSETQRNKGNFPGRFSGRQFSNSRSEMNVSTLELGDSALYLCASSLVSGPPEAFFGQGTRLTVV.

The V gene is TRBV5-1, the J gene TRBJ2-1; 8 bases are a match to TRBD2. CDR3 size: 15 residues. V gave up 1 base and J gave up 2 bases; unmatched junction bases: 2. Germline CDR1 is SGHRS and CDR2 is YFSETQ. CDR3 DNA sequence: TGCGCCAGCAGCTTGAGCGGGGGTACCTACAATGAGCAGTTCTTC. Encoded protein: CASSLSGGTYNEQFF.

This rearrangement joins TRBV28 to TRBJ2-1; D is uncertain. Trimming removed 8 bases at V and 7 bases at J, with 9 bases between. This CDR3 region has 11 residues. Germline V gene lookup returns CDR1 MDHEN and CDR2 SYDVKM. As DNA, the CDR3 is TGTGCCAGCCTGGGCACGAATGAGCAGTTCTTC. Translated: CASLGTNEQFF.

The J gene is TRBJ2-1, the V gene TRBV6-5, with 7 nucleotides matching TRBD2. Germline CDR1 is MNHEY and CDR2 is SVGAGI. The J segment lost 5 bases and the V segment lost 6 bases, leaving 4 bases of the junction unmatched. The CDR3 has 13 residues. CDR3: CASSLGRNNEQFF. The CDR3 DNA sequence: TGTGCCAGCAGCCTCGGGAGGAACAATGAGCAGTTCTTC.

V gene TRBV9 combines with J gene TRBJ1-1, with D possibly TRBD1 on 6 matching bases. CDR1 and CDR2 (germline): SGDLS, YYNGEE. CDR3 length equals 13 residues. Deletions cut 4 bases from V and 3 bases from J, with 10 bases between. The CDR3 region has the DNA TGTGCCAGCAGCCTGGACAGTTACACTGAAGCTTTCTTT. Translation: CASSLDSYTEAFF.

This clone was picked up a small number of times. The chain combines TRBV6-5 with TRBJ1-1; unclear D gene. V was clipped by 0 bases and J by 0 bases, with 8 bases between them. The CDR3 runs to 15 residues. The germline gives CDR1 MNHEY, CDR2 SVGAGI. This CDR3 is CASSYSAGVNTEAFF. CDR3 nucleotides: TGTGCCAGCAGTTACTCGGCAGGTGTGAACACTGAAGCTTTCTTT.

This sequence joins TRBV9 and TRBJ2-7; possibly TRBD2 for D (6 bases). Per germline, CDR1 SGDLS and CDR2 YYNGEE. Trimming pared 3 bases from V and 2 bases from J, leaving 12 bases between. There are 14 residues in the CDR3. Written as DNA, the CDR3 is TGTGCCAGCAGCGCCTATGGCGGGACCTACGAGCAGTACTTC. Amino acids: CASSAYGGTYEQYF.

V usage is TRBV24-1 and J usage is TRBJ1-2, with unresolved D. Trimming took off 4 bases at V and 5 bases at J, with 13 bases between the two ends. The CDR3 length is 14 residues. Germline lookup yields CDR1 KGHDR and CDR2 SFDVKD. As DNA, the CDR3 is TGTGCCACCAGTGACTCCCCAGGAGGATATGGCTACACCTTC. This encodes CATSDSPGGYGYTF.

This sequence joins TRBV6-2 or TRBV6-3 and TRBJ1-5, with D maybe TRBD1 (6 bases). The CDR3 is 14 amino acids. Germline loops: CDR1 MNHEY, CDR2 SVGEGT. V was shortened by 6 bases and J by 0 bases, with 9 bases between the two germline ends. CDR3: CASSRTDSNQPQHF. As DNA, the CDR3 is TGTGCCAGCAGCCGGACAGATAGCAATCAGCCCCAGCATTTT.